Presented here are 2 T cell receptor beta chains from one specimen sequenced in a study of OX40 agonist ivuxolimab in advanced cancers. Profiled with immunoSEQ multiplex PCR; TCRdb holds only in-frame clones, not every one. The sample contains 65,000 to 95,000 clones, about 91% of which appear only once. Material: CD4+ or CD8+ T cells sorted from blood, obtained in a trial of the OX40 agonist ivuxolimab. These receptors originate from an adult with an advanced solid tumor such as melanoma, head and neck, liver or kidney cancer.

V is TRBV5-1 and J is TRBJ1-2, with D possibly matching TRBD1 (5 bases). CDR1 is SGHRS and CDR2 is YFSETQ in the germline V gene. The CDR3 consists of 14 residues. The germline V and J ends were trimmed by 4 bases and 8 bases, with 18 bases remaining between them. The CDR3 loop reads CASSTSGTREGYTF. DNA for the CDR3: TGCGCCAGCAGCACCTCCGGGACCAGGGAGGGCTACACCTTC.

The genes are TRBV9 and TRBJ2-1; 8 nucleotides match TRBD2. V was clipped by 0 bases and J by 8 bases; unmatched bases: 7. The germline V gene encodes CDR1 SGDLS and CDR2 YYNGEE. The CDR3 length is 15 residues. This CDR3 reads CASSVAGGPLDEQFF. Here the CDR3 DNA reads TGTGCCAGCAGCGTAGCGGGAGGGCCTCTGGATGAGCAGTTCTTC. Filled out from reference TRBV9 and TRBJ2-1, the complete variable domain reads DSGVTQTPKHLITATGQRVTLRCSPRSGDLSVYWYQQSLDQGLQFLIQYYNGEERAKGNILERFSAQQFPDLHSELNLSSLELGDSALYFCASSVAGGPLDEQFFGPGTRLTVL.